Reported below is one T cell receptor (beta chain). Its target is not known. The sample comes from a study of T cell responses to AZD1222 COVID-19 vaccine. Study-level points and caveats: Receipt of two AZD1222 doses was followed by a rise in Spike-specific TCR breadth and depth. Donors skewed white British and female; clonal diversity was possibly underestimated. Reportedly, nearly half the spike-specific TCRs target unmutated variant regions. Just 5 or 6 AZD1222 recipients tested seropositive at baseline.

The data were produced by immunoSEQ multiplex PCR, yet TCRdb's version contains in-frame clones alone and is incomplete. The repertoire consists of approximately 89,000 clones, with around nine tenths occurring once and the leading ten covering roughly 4.3%. J lost 7 bases, V lost 4 bases, and 7 bases had no gene match. Germline CDR1 and CDR2: LGHNA and YNFKEQ. This CDR3 has 13 amino acids. This TCR was recovered from an adult in good health. V gene TRBV4-2 combines with J gene TRBJ2-7; 7 nucleotides line up with TRBD1. Sequences were derived from peripheral blood, sampled on day 0 of MenACWY control vaccination. CDR3 region: CASSPRQGREQYF. CDR3 sequence (DNA): TGTGCCAGCAGCCCGCGACAGGGAAGGGAGCAGTACTTC.